Listed below are T cell receptor beta chains from one sample, sequenced in a study of T cells expressing NK-cell markers. Reprocessing the 5' RACE reads, TCRdb reports a single entry for every CDR3 protein and omits DNA. This specimen shows roughly 170,000 distinct CDR3 sequences; the ten leading clones hold about a fifth. The sequenced sample was blood T cells: a sorted CD56 or NKG2C T cell subset, CD4+ or CD8+ T cells, or bulk PBMC T cells (not recorded which). The receptors here all came from a woman between 18 and 69 years old in good health. CDR3s include the opening cysteine and the closing phenylalanine or tryptophan. The size entry is marked missing in some rows and otherwise reads once, few, many or a size class.

cdr3_length,clone_size,v_call,j_call,cdr3_aa
17,.,TRBV5-1,TRBJ2-3,CASSSRSLGLSPDTQYF
14,.,TRBV12-3/TRBV12-4,TRBJ1-1,CASSSRDGNTEAFF
18,.,TRBV9,TRBJ2-2,CASSVASGQGAGTGELFF
14,.,TRBV5-6,TRBJ2-3,CASTFAGPPDTQYF
13,.,TRBV12-3/TRBV12-4,TRBJ1-1,CASSSSTGTEAFF
13,.,TRBV29-1,TRBJ1-1,CSVAWAADTEAFF
14,.,TRBV7-2,TRBJ2-5,CASSLGARVETQYF
15,.,TRBV3-1,TRBJ2-7,CASSRGGQGPYEQYF
16,.,TRBV7-3,TRBJ2-3,CASSSQRATSTDTQYF
15,.,TRBV12-3/TRBV12-4,TRBJ2-3,CASSLIAGGLDTQYF
13,.,TRBV3-1,TRBJ2-1,CASSPGTRTTQFF
15,medium-sized,TRBV5-1,TRBJ2-1,CASSLGTGPYNEQFF
15,.,TRBV4-1,TRBJ2-5,CASSPTGGGGETQYF
13,.,TRBV20-1,TRBJ2-7,CSASKDRPYEQYF
17,.,TRBV6-5,TRBJ2-3,CASSYAGTAPVTDTQYF
13,.,TRBV3-1,TRBJ1-6,CASSQGGYSPLHF
18,.,TRBV7-3,TRBJ2-1,CASSLKVRRGRTSWEQFF
13,.,TRBV28,TRBJ2-7,CASSTSVLDEQYF
14,.,TRBV2,TRBJ1-1,CASSEASSYTEAFF
14,.,TRBV12-3/TRBV12-4,TRBJ2-4,CASSPSTTKNIQYF
13,.,TRBV7-7,TRBJ2-5,CASSYGTQGTQYF
12,.,TRBV20-1,TRBJ2-3,CSATYSTDTQYF
15,.,TRBV5-1,TRBJ1-5,CASSLAGQAGQPQHF
12,.,TRBV20-1,TRBJ1-2,CSADRGSYGYTF
16,.,TRBV5-6,TRBJ2-5,CASRAGGVPPQETQYF
15,.,TRBV20-1,TRBJ2-1,CSATTGTSGINEQFF
14,.,TRBV3-1,TRBJ2-3,CASSQGLATDTQYF
13,.,TRBV12-3/TRBV12-4,TRBJ1-1,CASSSGQGLEAFF
15,.,TRBV10-3,TRBJ1-1,CAIARMTGASTEAFF
15,.,TRBV27,TRBJ2-3,CASGPGTAGTDTQYF